This TCR beta chain is drawn from a study of T cell changes during pregnancy in multiple sclerosis. Measured with immunoSEQ multiplex PCR; TCRdb has only the in-frame clones, and not every one. The sample carries approximately 57,000 clones, 91% recorded once. Germline V CDR1 and CDR2: MNHNY, SVGAGI (reference sequence). CDR3 size: 15 residues. V lost 1 base and J lost 7; bases outside the gene matches: 6. V and J are TRBV6-6 and TRBJ1-4; 7 positions match TRBD1. The sequence was collected from a female donor in good health, enrolled as a control in a pregnancy study. The specimen was peripheral blood, collected after pregnancy. DNA of the CDR3: TGTGCCAGCAGTTACTTAGGGGGCAACGGTGAAAAACTGTTTTTT. Translation: CASSYLGGNGEKLFF.